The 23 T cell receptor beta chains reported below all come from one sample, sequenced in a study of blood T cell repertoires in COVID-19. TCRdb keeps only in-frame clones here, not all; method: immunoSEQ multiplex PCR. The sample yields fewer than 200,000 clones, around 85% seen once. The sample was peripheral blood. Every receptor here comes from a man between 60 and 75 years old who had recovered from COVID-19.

Here the CDR3 reads CASSLVLVRGHGEQYF. In DNA, the CDR3 is TGTGCCAGCAGCTTAGTTTTAGTGAGGGGGCACGGGGAGCAGTACTTC. The chain joins TRBV7-2 to TRBJ2-7; 7 bases are shared with TRBD1. CDR1 SGHTA and CDR2 FQGNSA come from the germline V gene. The CDR3 is 16 amino acids. J gave up 7 bases and V 1 base, and 13 bases lay outside the gene matches.

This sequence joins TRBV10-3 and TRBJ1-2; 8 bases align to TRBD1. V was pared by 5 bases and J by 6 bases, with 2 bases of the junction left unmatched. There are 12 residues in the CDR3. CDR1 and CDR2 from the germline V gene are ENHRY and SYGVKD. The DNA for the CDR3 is TGTGCCATCAGTTTACAGGGGGATGGCTACACCTTC. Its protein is CAISLQGDGYTF.

CDR3 sequence (DNA): TGTGCCAGCAGCTTAGGGCTATACACCGGGGAGCTGTTTTTT. It translates to CASSLGLYTGELFF. The chain is built from TRBV7-3 and TRBJ2-2; D remains ambiguous. The CDR3 covers 14 residues. CDR1 is SGHTA and CDR2 is FQGTGA in the germline V gene. Trimming removed 2 bases from V and 3 bases from J, with 7 bases in between.

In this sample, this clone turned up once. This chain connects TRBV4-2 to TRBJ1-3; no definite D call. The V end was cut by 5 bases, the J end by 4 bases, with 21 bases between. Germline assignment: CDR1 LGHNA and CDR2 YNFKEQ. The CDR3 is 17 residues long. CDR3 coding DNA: TGTGCCAGCAGCGTTGGAGGTAGCCTCTTGTCGGGAAACACCATATATTTT. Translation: CASSVGGSLLSGNTIYF.

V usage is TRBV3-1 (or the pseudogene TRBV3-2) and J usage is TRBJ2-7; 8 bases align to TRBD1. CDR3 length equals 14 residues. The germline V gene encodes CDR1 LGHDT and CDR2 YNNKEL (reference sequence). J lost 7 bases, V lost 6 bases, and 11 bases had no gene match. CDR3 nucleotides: TGTGCCAGCAGTGACCTAGGACAGGGCGGGGAGCAGTACTTC. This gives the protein CASSDLGQGGEQYF.

Here the CDR3 reads CASGRGQGTDTQYF. CDR3 sequence (DNA): TGTGCCTCCGGGCGGGGACAGGGTACAGATACGCAGTATTTT. This chain connects TRBV19 to TRBJ2-3, with 9 bases lining up with TRBD1. This CDR3 comprises 14 residues. Per germline, CDR1 LNHDA and CDR2 SQIVND (reference sequence). J gave up 3 bases and V 11 bases, and 9 bases lay outside the gene matches.

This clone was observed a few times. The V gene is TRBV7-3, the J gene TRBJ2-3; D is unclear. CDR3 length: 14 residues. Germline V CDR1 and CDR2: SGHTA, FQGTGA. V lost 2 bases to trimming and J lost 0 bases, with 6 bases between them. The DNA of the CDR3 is TGTGCCAGCAGCTTAGCGGCTAGCACAGATACGCAGTATTTT. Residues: CASSLAASTDTQYF.

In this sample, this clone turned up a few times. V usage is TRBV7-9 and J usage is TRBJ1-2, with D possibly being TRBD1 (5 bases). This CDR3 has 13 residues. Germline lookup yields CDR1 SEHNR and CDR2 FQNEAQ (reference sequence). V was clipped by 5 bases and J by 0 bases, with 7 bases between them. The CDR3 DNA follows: TGTGCCAGCAGCGAGACAGCTAACTATGGCTACACCTTC. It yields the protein CASSETANYGYTF.

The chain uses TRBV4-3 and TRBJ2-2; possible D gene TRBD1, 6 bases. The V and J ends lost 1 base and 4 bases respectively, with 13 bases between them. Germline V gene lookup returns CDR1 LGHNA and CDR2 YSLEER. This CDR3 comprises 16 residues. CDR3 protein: CASSQVSGAGTGELFF. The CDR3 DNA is TGCGCCAGCAGCCAAGTGTCAGGGGCTGGCACCGGGGAGCTGTTTTTT.

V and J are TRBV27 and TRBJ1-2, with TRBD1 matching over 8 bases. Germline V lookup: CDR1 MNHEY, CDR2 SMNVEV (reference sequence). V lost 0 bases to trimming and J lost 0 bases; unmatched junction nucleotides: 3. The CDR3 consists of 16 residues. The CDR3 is CASSLSRDRTNYGYTF. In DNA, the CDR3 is TGTGCCAGCAGTTTATCGAGGGACAGGACTAACTATGGCTACACCTTC.

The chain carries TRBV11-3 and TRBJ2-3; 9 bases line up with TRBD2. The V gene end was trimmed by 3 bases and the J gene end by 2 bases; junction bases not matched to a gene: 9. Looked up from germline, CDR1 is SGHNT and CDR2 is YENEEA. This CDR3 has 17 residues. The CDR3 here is CASSLGFGLAITDTQYF. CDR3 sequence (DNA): TGTGCCAGCAGCTTGGGCTTCGGACTAGCGATCACAGATACGCAGTATTTT.

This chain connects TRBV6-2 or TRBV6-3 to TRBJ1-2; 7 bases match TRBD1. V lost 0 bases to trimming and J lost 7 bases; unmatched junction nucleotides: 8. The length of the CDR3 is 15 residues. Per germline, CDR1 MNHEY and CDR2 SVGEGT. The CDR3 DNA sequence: TGTGCCAGCAGTTACTCCCCGGGACAGCAATCTGGCTACACCTTC. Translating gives CASSYSPGQQSGYTF.

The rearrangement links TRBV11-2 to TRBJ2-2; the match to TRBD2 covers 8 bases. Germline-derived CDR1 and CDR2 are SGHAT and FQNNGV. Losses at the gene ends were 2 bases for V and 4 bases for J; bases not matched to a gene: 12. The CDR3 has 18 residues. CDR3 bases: TGTGCCAGCAGCTTAACCAGGCCGGGACTAGGTCGCACCGGGGAGCTGTTTTTT. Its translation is CASSLTRPGLGRTGELFF.

This CDR3 reads CASSGTARIDTEAFF. The DNA of the CDR3 is TGTGCCAGTAGTGGGACAGCCCGTATCGACACTGAAGCTTTCTTT. The chain is built from TRBV19 and TRBJ1-1, with 7 bases matching TRBD1. After removal of 5 bases from V and 3 bases from J, the junction contained 9 bases not matched to a gene. The germline V gene encodes CDR1 LNHDA and CDR2 SQIVND (reference sequence). The CDR3 length is 15 residues.

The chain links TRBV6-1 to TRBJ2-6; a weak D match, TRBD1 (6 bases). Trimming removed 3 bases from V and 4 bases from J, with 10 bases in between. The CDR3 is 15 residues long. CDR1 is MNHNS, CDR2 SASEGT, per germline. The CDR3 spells CASSDRGSGANVLTF. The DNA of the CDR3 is TGTGCCAGCAGTGACAGGGGATCCGGGGCCAACGTCCTGACTTTC.

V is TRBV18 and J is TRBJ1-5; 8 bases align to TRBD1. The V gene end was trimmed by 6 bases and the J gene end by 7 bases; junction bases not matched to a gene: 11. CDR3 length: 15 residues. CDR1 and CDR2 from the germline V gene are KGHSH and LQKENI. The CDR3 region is CASSLGQGQEQPQHF. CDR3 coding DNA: TGTGCCAGCTCCCTAGGACAGGGACAGGAACAGCCCCAGCATTTT.

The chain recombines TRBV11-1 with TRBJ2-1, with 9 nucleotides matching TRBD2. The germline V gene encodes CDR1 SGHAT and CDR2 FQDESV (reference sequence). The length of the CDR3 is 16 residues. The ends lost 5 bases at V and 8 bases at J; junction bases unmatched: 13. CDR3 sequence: CASSLRRGGPGDEQFF. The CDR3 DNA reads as TGTGCCAGCAGCCTAAGGCGGGGGGGGCCAGGCGATGAGCAGTTCTTC. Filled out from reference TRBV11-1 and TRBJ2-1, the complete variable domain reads EAEVAQSPRYKITEKSQAVAFWCDPISGHATLYWYRQILGQGPELLVQFQDESVVDDSQLPKDRFSAERLKGVDSTLKIQPAELGDSAMYLCASSLRRGGPGDEQFFGPGTRLTVL.

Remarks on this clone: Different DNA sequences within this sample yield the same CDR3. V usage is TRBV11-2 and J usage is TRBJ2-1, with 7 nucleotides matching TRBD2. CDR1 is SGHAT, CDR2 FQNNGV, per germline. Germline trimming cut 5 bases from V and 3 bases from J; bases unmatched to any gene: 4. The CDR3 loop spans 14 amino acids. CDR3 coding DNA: TGTGCCAGCAGCCTGGGGGGGGTCTACAATGAGCAGTTCTTC. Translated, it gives CASSLGGVYNEQFF. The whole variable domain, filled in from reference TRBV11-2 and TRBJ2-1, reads EAGVAQSPRYKIIEKRQSVAFWCNPISGHATLYWYQQILGQGPKLLIQFQNNGVVDDSQLPKDRFSAERLKGVDSTLKIQPAKLEDSAVYLCASSLGGVYNEQFFGPGTRLTVL.

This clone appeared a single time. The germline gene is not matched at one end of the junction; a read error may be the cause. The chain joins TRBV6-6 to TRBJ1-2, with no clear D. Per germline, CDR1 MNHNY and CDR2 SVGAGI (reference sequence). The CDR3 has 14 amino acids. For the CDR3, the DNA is TGTGCCACCAGTTTAAGCCAGGCAGTCTATGGCTACACCTTC. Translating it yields CATSLSQAVYGYTF.

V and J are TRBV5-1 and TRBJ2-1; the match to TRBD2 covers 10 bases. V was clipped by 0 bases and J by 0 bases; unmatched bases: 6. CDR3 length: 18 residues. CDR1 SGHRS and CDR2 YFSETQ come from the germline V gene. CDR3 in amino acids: CASSLAVSGGLSYNEQFF. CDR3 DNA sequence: TGCGCCAGCAGCTTGGCCGTTAGCGGGGGGCTCTCCTACAATGAGCAGTTCTTC.

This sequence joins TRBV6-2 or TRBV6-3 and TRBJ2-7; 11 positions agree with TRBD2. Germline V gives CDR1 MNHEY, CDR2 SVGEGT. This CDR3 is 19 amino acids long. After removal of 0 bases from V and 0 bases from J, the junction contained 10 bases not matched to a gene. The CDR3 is CASSYSSSGGTRSSYEQYF. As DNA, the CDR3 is TGTGCCAGCAGTTACTCTTCTAGCGGGGGGACTCGTAGCTCCTACGAGCAGTACTTC.

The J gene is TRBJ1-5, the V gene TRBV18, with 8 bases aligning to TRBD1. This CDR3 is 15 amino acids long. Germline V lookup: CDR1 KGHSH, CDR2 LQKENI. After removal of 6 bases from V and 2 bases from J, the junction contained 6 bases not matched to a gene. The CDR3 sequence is CASSKTGGGNQPQHF. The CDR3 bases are TGTGCCAGCTCTAAAACAGGGGGAGGCAATCAGCCCCAGCATTTT.

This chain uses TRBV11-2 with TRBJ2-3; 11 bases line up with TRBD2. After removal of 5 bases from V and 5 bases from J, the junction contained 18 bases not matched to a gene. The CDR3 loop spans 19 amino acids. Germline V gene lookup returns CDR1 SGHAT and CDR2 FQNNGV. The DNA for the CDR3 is TGTGCCAGCAGCCTCCTCTCAATTCTGGGGCTAGCGGGGGGAGATACGCAGTATTTT. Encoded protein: CASSLLSILGLAGGDTQYF.